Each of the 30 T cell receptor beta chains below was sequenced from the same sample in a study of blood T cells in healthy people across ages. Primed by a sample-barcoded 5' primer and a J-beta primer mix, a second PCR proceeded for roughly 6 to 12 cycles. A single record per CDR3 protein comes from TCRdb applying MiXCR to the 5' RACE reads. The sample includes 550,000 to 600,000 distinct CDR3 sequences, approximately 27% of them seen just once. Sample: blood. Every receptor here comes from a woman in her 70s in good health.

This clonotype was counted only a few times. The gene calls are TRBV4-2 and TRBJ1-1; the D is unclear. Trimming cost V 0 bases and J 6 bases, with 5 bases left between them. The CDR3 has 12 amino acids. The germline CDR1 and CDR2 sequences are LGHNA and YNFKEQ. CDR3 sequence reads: CASSQDHAEAFF. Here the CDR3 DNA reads TGTGCCAGCAGCCAAGATCACGCTGAAGCTTTCTTT.

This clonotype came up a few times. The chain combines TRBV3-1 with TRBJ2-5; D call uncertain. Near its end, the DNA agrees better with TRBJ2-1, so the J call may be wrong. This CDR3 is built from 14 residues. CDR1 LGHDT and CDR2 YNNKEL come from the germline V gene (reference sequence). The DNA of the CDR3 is TGTGCCAGCAGCCAAGATATCTACGCGGTTGAGCAGTTCTTC. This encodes CASSQDIYAVEQFF.

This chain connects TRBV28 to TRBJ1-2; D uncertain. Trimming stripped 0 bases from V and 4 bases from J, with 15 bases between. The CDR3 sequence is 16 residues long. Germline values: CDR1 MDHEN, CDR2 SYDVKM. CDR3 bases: TGTGCCAGCAGTTTATGGACTGCGCCGGCTACCTATGGCTACACCTTC. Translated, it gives CASSLWTAPATYGYTF.

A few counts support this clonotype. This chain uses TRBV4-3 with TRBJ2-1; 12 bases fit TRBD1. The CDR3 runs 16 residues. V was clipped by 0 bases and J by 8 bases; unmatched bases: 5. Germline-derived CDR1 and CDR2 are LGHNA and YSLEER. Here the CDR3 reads CASSQEGTGGGHEQFF. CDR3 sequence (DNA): TGCGCCAGCAGCCAAGAAGGGACAGGGGGCGGCCATGAGCAGTTCTTC.

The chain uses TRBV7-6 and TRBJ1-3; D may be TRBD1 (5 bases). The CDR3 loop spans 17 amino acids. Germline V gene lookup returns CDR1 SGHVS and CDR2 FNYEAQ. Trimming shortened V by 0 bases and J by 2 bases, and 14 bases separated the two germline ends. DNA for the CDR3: TGTGCCAGCAGCTTAGCTTCAGGGAGGGTGGCTGGAAACACCATATATTTT. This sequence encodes CASSLASGRVAGNTIYF.

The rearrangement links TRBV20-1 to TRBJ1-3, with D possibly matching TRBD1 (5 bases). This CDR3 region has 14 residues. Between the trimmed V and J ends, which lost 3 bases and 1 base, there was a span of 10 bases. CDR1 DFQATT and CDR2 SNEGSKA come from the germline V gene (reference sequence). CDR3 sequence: CSARYQGSGNTIYF. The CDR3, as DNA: TGCAGTGCTAGGTATCAGGGATCTGGAAACACCATATATTTT.

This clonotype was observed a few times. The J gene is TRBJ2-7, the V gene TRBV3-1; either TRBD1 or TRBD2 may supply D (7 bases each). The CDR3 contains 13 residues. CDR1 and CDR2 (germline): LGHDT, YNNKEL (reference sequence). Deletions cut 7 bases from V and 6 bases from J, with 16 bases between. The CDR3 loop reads CASTRGGSGEQYF. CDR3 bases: TGTGCCAGCACCAGGGGGGGGTCGGGCGAGCAGTACTTC.

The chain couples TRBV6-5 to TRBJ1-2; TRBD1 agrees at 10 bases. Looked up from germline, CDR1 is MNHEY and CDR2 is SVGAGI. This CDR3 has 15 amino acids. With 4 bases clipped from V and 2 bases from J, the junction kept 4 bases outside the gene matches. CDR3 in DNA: TGTGCCAGCAGTTTGACAGGGGGCAGAAACTATGGCTACACCTTC. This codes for CASSLTGGRNYGYTF.

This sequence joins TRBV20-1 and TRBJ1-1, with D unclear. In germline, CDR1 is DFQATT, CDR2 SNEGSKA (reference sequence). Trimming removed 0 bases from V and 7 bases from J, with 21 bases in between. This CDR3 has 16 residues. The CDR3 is CSARDIARPGFREAFF. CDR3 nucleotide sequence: TGCAGTGCTAGAGATATTGCTCGCCCAGGCTTCCGTGAAGCTTTCTTT.

CDR3 residues: CSASGDTQYF. DNA for the CDR3: TGCAGTGCCTCGGGGGATACGCAGTATTTT. The J gene is TRBJ2-3, the V gene TRBV20-1; a possible D gene is TRBD2 (5 bases). Between the trimmed V and J ends, which lost 6 bases and 6 bases, there was a span of 7 bases. The CDR3 spans 10 residues. Germline V CDR1 and CDR2: DFQATT, SNEGSKA (reference sequence).

The CDR3 region is CASSSRGRFGYTF. CDR3 sequence (DNA): TGTGCCAGCAGCTCTAGGGGGCGGTTTGGCTACACCTTC. The V gene is TRBV7-2, the J gene TRBJ1-2, with 7 bases fitting TRBD1. The germline CDR1 and CDR2 sequences are SGHTA and FQGNSA. J was trimmed by 7 bases and V by 4 bases; bases with no gene match: 6. CDR3 length equals 13 residues.

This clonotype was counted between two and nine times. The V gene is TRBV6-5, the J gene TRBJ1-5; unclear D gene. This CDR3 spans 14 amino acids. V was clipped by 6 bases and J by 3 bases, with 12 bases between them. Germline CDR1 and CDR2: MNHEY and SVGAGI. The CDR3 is CASRRRADNQPQHF. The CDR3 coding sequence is TGTGCCAGCAGACGCCGGGCCGACAATCAGCCCCAGCATTTT.

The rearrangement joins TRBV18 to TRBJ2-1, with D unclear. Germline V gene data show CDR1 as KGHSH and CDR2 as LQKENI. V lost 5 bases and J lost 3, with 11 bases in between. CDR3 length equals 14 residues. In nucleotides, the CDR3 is TGTGCCAGCTCAAGTCAGGCGAACTACAATGAGCAGTTCTTC. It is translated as CASSSQANYNEQFF.

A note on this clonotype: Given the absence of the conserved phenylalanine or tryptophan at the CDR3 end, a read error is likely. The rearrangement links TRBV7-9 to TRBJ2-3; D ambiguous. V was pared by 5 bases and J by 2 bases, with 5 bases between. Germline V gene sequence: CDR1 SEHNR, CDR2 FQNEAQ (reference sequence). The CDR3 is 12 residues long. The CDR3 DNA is TGTGCCAGCAGCGCTACCACAGATACGCAGTATCTT. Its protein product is CASSATTDTQYL.

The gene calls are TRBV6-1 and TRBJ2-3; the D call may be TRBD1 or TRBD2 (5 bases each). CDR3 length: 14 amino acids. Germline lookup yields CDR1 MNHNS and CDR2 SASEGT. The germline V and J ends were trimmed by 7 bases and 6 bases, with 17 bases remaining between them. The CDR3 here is CASKEGRPVDTQYF. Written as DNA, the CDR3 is TGTGCCAGCAAAGAGGGGCGCCCGGTGGATACGCAGTATTTT.

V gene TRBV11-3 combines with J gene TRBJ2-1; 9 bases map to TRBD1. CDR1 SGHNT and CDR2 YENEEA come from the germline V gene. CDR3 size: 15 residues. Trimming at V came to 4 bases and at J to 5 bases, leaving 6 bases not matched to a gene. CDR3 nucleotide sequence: TGTGCCAGCAGCTCGGGACAGGGAGGCAACAATGAGCAGTTCTTC. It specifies CASSSGQGGNNEQFF.

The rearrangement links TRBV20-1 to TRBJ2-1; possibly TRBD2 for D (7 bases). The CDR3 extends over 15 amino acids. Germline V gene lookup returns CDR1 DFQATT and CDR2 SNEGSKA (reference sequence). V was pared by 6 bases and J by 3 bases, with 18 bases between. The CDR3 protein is CSASLGGGRYNEQFF. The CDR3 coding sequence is TGCAGTGCGAGCCTTGGGGGGGGGCGCTACAATGAGCAGTTCTTC.

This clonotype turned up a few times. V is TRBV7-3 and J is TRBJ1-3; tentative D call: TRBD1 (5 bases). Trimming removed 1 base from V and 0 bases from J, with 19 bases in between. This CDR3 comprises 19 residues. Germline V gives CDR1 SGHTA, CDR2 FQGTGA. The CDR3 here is CASSLIFGGGRNSGNTIYF. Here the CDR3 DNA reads TGTGCCAGCAGCTTAATATTTGGGGGGGGACGAAACTCTGGAAACACCATATATTTT. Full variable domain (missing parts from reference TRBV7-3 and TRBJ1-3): GAGVSQTPSNKVTEKGKYVELRCDPISGHTALYWYRQSLGQGPEFLIYFQGTGAADDSGLPNDRFFAVRPEGSVSTLKIQRTERGDSAVYLCASSLIFGGGRNSGNTIYFGEGSWLTVV.

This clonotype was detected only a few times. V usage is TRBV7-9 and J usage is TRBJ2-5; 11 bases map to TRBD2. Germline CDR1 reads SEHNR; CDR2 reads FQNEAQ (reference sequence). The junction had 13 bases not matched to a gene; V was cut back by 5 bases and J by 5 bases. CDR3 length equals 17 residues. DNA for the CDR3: TGTGCCAGCAGCGTCGGGACTAGCGGACCGGAGGGGGAGACCCAGTACTTC. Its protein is CASSVGTSGPEGETQYF.

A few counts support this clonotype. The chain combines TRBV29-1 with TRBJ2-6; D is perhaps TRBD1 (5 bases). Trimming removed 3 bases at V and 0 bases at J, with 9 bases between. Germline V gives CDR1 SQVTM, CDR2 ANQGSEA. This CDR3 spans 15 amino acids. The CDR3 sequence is CSVESGYSGANVLTF. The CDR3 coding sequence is TGCAGCGTTGAGTCAGGGTACTCTGGGGCCAACGTCCTGACTTTC.

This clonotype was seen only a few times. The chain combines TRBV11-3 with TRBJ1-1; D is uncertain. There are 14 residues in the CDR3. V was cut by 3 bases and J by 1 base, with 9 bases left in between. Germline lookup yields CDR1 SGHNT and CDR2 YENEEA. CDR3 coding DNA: TGTGCCAGCAGCTTTGTAACGGGGAACACTGAAGCTTTCTTT. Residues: CASSFVTGNTEAFF.

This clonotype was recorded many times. CDR3 coding DNA: TGTGCCAGCTCACCTACACAGGTCTACGAGCAGTACTTC. Translating gives CASSPTQVYEQYF. V gene TRBV18 combines with J gene TRBJ2-7; a possible D gene is TRBD1 (5 bases). Trimming left V 3 bases short and J 3 bases short, with 9 bases between. The CDR3 contains 13 residues. Germline CDR1 is KGHSH and CDR2 is LQKENI.

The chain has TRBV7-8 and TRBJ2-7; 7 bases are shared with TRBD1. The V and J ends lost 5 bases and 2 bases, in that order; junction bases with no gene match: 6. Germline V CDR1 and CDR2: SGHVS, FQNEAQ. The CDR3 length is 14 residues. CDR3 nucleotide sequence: TGTGCCAGCAGCACTAGACAGGGCCCCTACGAGCAGTACTTC. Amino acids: CASSTRQGPYEQYF.

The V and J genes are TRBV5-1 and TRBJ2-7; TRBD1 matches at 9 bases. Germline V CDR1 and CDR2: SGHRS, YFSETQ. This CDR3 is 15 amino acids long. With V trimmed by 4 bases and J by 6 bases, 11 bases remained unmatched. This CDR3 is CASSPGDRDSFEQYF. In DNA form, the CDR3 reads TGCGCCAGCAGCCCGGGGGACAGGGACTCTTTCGAGCAGTACTTC.

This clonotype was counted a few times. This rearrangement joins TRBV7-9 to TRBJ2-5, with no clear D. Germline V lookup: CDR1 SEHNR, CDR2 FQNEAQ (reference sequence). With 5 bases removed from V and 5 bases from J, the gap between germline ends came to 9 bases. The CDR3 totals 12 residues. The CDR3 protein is CASSPHGETQYF. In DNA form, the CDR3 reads TGTGCCAGCAGCCCCCATGGTGAGACCCAGTACTTC.

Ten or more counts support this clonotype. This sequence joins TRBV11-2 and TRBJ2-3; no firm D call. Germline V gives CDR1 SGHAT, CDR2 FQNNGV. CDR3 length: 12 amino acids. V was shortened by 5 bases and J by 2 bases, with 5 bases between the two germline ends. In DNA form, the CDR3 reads TGTGCCAGCAGCCCAATCACAGATACGCAGTATTTT. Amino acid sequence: CASSPITDTQYF.

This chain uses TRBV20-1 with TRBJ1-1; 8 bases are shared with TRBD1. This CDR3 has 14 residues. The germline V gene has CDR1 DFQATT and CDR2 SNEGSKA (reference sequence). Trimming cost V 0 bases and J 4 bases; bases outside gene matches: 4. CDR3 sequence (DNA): TGCAGTGCTAGAGATCTGACAGGGGTCACTGAAGCTTTCTTT. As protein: CSARDLTGVTEAFF.

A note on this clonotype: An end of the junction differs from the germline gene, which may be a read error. The CDR3 DNA reads TGCGCCGGCAGCCAAGAAGAGTCGGATACGCAGTATTTT. Its protein is CAGSQEESDTQYF. The genes are TRBV4-1 and TRBJ2-3; D is uncertain. Looked up from germline, CDR1 is MGHRA and CDR2 is YSYEKL. The length of the CDR3 is 13 residues.

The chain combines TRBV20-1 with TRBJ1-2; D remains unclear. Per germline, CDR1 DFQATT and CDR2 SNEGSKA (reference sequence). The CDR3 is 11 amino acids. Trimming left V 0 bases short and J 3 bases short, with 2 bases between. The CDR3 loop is CSARDDYGYTF. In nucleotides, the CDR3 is TGCAGTGCTAGAGATGACTATGGCTACACCTTC.

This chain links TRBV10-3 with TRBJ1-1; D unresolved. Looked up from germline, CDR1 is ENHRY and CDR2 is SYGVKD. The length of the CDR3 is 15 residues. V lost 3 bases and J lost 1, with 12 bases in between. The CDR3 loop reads CAISEERARNTEAFF. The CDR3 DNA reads TGTGCCATCAGTGAAGAGAGGGCGAGGAACACTGAAGCTTTCTTT.